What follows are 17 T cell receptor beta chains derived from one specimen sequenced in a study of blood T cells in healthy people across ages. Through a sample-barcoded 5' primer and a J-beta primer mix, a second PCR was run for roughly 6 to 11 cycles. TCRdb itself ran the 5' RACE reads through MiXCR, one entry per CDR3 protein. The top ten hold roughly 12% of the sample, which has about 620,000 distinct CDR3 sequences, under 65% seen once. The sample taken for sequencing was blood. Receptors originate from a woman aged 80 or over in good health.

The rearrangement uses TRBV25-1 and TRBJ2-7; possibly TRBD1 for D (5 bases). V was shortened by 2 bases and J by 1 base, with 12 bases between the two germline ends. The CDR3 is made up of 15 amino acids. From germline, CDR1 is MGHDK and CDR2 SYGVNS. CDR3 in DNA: TGTGCCAGCAGTGAAACAGGAATTAGGTCCTACGAGCAGTACTTC. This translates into CASSETGIRSYEQYF.

DNA of the CDR3: TGCAGTGCTAGAGATTACAGGAACACTGAAGCTTTCTTT. This codes for CSARDYRNTEAFF. The rearrangement links TRBV20-1 to TRBJ1-1; D gene unclear. Per germline, CDR1 DFQATT and CDR2 SNEGSKA (reference sequence). Trimming shortened V by 0 bases and J by 1 base, and 6 bases separated the two germline ends. There are 13 residues in the CDR3.

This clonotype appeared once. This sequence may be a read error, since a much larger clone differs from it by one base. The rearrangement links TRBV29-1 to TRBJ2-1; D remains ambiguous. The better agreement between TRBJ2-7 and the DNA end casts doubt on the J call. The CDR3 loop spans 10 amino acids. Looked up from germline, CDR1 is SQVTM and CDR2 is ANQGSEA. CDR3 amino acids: CSVEDNEQYF. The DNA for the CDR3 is TGCAGCGTTGAAGACAATGAGCAGTACTTC.

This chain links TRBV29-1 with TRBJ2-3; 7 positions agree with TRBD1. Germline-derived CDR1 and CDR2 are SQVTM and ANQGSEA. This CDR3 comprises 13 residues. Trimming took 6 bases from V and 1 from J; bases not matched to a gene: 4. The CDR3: CSVPGQRTDTQYF. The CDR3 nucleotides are TGCAGCGTCCCGGGACAGCGCACAGATACGCAGTATTTT.

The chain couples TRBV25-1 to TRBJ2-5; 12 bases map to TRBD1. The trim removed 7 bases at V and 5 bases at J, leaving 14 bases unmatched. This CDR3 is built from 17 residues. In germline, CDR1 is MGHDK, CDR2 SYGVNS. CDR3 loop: CASTGTGGFNAMETQYF. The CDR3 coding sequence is TGTGCCAGCACTGGGACAGGGGGCTTCAATGCTATGGAGACCCAGTACTTC.

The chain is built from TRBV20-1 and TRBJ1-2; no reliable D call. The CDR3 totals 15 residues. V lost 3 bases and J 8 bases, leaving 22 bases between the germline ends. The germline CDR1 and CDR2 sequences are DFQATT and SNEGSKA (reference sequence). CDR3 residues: CSASAGLDRLKGYTF. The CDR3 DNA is TGCAGTGCTAGCGCTGGATTAGACCGCTTGAAAGGCTACACCTTC.

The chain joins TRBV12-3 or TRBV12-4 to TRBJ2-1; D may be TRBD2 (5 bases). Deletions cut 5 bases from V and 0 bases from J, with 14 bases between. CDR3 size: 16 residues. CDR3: CASSPVAGDSYNEQFF. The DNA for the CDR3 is TGTGCCAGCAGTCCAGTGGCGGGTGACTCCTACAATGAGCAGTTCTTC.

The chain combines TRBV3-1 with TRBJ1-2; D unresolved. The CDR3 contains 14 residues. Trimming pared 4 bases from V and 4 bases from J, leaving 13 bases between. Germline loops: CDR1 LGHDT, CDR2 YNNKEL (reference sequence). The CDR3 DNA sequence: TGTGCCAGCAGCCGTAAGGATTTCACCTATGGCTACACCTTC. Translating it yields CASSRKDFTYGYTF.

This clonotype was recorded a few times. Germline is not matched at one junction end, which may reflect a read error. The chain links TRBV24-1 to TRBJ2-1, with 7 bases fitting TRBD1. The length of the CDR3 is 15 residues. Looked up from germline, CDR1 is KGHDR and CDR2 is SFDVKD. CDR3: CSTSFKGAGYNEQFF. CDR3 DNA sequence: TGTTCCACCAGTTTTAAGGGGGCTGGCTACAATGAGCAGTTCTTC.

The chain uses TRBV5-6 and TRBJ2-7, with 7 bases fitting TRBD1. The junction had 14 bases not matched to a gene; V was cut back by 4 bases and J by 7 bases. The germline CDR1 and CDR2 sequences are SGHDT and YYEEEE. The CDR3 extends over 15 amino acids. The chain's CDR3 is CASSQLGQAYNEQYF. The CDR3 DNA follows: TGTGCCAGCAGCCAACTCGGACAGGCCTACAATGAGCAGTACTTC.

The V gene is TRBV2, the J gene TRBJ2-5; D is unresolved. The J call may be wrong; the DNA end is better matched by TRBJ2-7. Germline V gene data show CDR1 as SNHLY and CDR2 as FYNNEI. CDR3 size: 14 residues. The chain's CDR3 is CASSDLNYVYEQYF. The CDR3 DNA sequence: TGTGCCAGCAGTGATTTGAACTACGTCTACGAGCAGTACTTC.

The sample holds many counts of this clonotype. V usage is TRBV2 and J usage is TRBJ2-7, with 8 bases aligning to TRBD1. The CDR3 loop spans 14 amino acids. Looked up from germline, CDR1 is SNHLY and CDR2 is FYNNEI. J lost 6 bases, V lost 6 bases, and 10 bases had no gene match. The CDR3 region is CASSGSSDRAEQYF. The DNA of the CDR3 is TGTGCCAGCAGCGGAAGTTCGGACAGGGCCGAGCAGTACTTC.

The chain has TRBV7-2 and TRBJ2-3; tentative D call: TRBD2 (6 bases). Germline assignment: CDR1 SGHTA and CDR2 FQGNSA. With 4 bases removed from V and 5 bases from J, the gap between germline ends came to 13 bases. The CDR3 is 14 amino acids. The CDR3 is CASSWGTPVDTQYF. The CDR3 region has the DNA TGTGCCAGCAGCTGGGGGACTCCCGTAGATACGCAGTATTTT.

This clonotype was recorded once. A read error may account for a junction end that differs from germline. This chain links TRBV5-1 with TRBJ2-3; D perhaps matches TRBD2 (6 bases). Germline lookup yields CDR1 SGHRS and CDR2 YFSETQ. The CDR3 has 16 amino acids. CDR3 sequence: CASSSNPSESLNTQFF. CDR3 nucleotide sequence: TGCGCCAGCAGCTCCAACCCTAGCGAAAGTCTAAATACGCAGTTTTTT.

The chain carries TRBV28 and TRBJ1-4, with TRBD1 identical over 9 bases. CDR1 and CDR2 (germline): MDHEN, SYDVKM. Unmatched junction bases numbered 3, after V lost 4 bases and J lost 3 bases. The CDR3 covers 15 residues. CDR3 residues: CASSSTGGPNEKLFF. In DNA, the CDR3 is TGTGCCAGCAGTTCAACAGGGGGCCCTAATGAAAAACTGTTTTTT.

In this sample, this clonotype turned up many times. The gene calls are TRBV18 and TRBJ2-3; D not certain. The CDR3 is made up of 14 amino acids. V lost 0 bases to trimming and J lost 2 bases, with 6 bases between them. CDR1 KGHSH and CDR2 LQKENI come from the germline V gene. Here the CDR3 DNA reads TGTGCCAGCTCACCACCGATGAACACAGATACGCAGTATTTT. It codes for CASSPPMNTDTQYF.

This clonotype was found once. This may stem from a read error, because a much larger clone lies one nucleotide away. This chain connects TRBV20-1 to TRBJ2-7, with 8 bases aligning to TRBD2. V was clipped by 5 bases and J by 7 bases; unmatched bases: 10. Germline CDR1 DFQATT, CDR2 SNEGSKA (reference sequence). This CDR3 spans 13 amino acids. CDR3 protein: CSAGSGSRNEQYF. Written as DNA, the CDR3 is TGCAGTGCTGGCAGCGGGAGTCGCAATGAGCAGTACTTC.